The clone carrying this T cell receptor beta chain appeared a few times. The CDR3 length is 14 residues. V shed 0 bases and J shed 7 bases, with 12 bases lying between them. CDR1 and CDR2 from the germline V gene are WNHNN and SYGVQD (reference sequence). This sample stems from a study of blood T cell repertoires in COVID-19. Study information: Samples of COVID-19 (acute and convalescent) were obtained from the United States, Italy and Spain. T cells, B-cell-depleted T cells, or PBMCs supplied cDNA or gDNA.

In the original processing: Reference gene primers were amplified, and this amplification served to estimate nucleated cell counts. Produced via immunoSEQ multiplex PCR; TCRdb's table is partial and in-frame only. V, J and clone size reflect that table, while D and trimming were determined from the DNA. The sample has a few hundred thousand clones, about 88% seen once. The sequenced material came from peripheral blood. The V gene is TRBV10-1, the J gene TRBJ1-1; no clear D gene. This clonotype originated in a man between 18 and 35 years old with active or convalescent COVID-19. CDR3 DNA sequence: TGCGCCAGCAGTGAGTCGAGGGAAAGGTTTGAAGCTTTCTTT. Its translation: CASSESRERFEAFF.